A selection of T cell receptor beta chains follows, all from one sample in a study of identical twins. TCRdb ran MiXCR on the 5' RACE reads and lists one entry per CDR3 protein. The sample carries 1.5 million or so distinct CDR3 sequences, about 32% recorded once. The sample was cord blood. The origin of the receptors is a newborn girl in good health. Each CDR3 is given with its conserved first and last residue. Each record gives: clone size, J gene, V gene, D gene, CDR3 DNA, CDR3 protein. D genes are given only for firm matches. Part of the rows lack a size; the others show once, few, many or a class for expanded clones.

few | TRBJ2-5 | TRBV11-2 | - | TGTGCCAGCAGCTTAGATCACCGACCGGGAGAAGAGACCCAGTACTTC | CASSLDHRPGEETQYF
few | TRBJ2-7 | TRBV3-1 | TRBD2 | TGTGCCAGCAGCCACTCGGGAGGGGCATACAATGAGCAGTACTTC | CASSHSGGAYNEQYF
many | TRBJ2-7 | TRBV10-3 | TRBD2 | TGTGCCATCAGTGGTAGAGGACTAGCGGGGGGATCAACCTACGAGCAGTACTTC | CAISGRGLAGGSTYEQYF
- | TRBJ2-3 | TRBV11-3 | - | TGTGCCAGCAGCTATTACAGGGCAACCACAGATACGCAGTATTTT | CASSYYRATTDTQYF
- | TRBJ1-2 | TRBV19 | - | TGTGCCAGTAGTACCCGGGCGGTCGCTGGCTACACCTTC | CASSTRAVAGYTF
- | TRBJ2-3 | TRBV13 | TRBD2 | TGTGCCAGCAGCTTCCGACTAGCGGGGGGAGCTAGCACAGATACGCAGTATTTT | CASSFRLAGGASTDTQYF
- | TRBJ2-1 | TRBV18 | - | TGTGCCAGCTCCCCACAAGTCAGGGCCGATGAGCAGTTCTTC | CASSPQVRADEQFF
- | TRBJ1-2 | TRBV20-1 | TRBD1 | TGCAGTGATATCGCAGGGGGCTATGGCTACACCTTC | CSDIAGGYGYTF
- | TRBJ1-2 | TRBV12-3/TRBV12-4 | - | TGTGCCAGCAGTCCCGGACAGCAAGTCTATGGCTACACCTTC | CASSPGQQVYGYTF
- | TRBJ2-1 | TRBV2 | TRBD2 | TGTGCCAGCCTCAACCGACTAGCTCTCTCCTACAATGAGCAGTTCTTC | CASLNRLALSYNEQFF
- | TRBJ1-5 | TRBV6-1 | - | TGTGCCAGCAGTGATAAGCCGGTCTTGCCGAATCAGCCCCAGCATTTT | CASSDKPVLPNQPQHF
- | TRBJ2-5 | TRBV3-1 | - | TGTGCCAGCAGCCAAGATGATCTAGCGTGGGAGACCCAGTACTTC | CASSQDDLAWETQYF
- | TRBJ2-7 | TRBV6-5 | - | TGTGCCAGCAGTTACGGAGGAAGCCACGAGCAGTACTTC | CASSYGGSHEQYF
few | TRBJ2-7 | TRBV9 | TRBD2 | TGTGCCAGCAGCGTAGCGCCGGGACTAGCGGACTACGAGCAGTACTTC | CASSVAPGLADYEQYF
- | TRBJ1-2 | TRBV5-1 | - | TGCGCCAGCAGCTTGTCAATGCCAACCTATGGCTACATCTTC | CASSLSMPTYGYIF
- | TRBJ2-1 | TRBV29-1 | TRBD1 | TGCAGCGCCCCGGACAGGGTCTCCTACAATGAGCAGTTCTTC | CSAPDRVSYNEQFF
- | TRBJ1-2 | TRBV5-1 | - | TGCGCCAGCAGGGGATGGGGACGCTTCTCTAACTATGGCTACACCTTC | CASRGWGRFSNYGYTF
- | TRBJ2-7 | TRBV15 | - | TGTGCCACCAGCAGAGCCCGGGACTCTCGTCGGGGCAATGAGCAGTACTTC | CATSRARDSRRGNEQYF
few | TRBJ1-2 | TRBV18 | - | TGTGCCAGCTCACCGTTTTCCTACGGGCCGTCGGTAGACTATGGCTACACCTTC | CASSPFSYGPSVDYGYTF
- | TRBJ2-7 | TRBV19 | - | TGTGCCAGTAGTATGTATTACGGCTACGAGCAGTACTTC | CASSMYYGYEQYF
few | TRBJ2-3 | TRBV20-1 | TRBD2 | TGCAGTGCTGCGTTTGGCCAGGGTCCGACTAGCGGGAGGGATAGCACAGATACGCAGTATTTT | CSAAFGQGPTSGRDSTDTQYF
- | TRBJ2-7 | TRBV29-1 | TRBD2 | TGCAGCGTCTCGATACCAGGGACTAGACACTACGAGCAGTACTTC | CSVSIPGTRHYEQYF